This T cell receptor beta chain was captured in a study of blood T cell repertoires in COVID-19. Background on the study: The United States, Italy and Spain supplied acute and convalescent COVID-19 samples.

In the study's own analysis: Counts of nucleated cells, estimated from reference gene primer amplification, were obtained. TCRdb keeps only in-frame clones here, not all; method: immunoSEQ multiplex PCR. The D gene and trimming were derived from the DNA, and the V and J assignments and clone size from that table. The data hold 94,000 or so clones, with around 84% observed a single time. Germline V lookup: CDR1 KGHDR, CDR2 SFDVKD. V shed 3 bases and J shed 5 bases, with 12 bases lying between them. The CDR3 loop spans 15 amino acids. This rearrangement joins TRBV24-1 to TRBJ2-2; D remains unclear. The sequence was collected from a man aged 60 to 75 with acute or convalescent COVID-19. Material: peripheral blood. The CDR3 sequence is CATSDAYSPTGELFF. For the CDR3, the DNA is TGTGCCACCAGTGATGCGTACAGTCCAACCGGGGAGCTGTTTTTT.